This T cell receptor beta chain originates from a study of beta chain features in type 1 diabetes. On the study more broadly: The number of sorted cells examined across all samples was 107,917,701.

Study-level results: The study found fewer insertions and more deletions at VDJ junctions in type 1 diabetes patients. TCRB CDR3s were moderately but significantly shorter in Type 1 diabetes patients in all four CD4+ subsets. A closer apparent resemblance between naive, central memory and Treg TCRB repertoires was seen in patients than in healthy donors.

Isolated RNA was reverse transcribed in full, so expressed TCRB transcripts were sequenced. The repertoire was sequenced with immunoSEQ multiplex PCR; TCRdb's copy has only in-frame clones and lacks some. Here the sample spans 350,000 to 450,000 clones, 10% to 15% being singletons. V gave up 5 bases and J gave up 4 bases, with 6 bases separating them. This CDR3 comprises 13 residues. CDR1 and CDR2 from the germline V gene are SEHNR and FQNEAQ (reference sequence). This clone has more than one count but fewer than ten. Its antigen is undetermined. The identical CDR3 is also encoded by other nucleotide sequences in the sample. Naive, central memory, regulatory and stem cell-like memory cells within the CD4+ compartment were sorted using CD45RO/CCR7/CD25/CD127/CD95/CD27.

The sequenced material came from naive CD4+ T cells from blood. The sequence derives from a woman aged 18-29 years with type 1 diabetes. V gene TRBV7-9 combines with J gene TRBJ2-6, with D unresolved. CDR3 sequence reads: CASSPSGANVLTF. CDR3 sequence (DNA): TGTGCCAGCAGCCCATCCGGGGCCAACGTCCTGACTTTC.